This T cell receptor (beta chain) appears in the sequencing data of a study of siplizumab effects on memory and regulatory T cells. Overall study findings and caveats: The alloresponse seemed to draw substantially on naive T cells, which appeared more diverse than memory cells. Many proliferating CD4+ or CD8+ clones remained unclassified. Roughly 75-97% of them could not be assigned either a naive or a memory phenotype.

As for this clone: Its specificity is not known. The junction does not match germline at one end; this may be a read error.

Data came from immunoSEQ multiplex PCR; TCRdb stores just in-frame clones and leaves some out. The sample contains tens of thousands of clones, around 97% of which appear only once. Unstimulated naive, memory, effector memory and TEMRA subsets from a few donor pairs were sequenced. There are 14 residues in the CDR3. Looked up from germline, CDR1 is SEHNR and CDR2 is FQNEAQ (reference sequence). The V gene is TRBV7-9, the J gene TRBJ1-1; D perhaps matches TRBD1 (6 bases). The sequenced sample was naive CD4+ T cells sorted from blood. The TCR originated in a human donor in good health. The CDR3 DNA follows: TGTGCCAGCAGCTTGCCGGGGGCCGACACTAAAGCTTTCTTT. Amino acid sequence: CASSLPGADTKAFF.